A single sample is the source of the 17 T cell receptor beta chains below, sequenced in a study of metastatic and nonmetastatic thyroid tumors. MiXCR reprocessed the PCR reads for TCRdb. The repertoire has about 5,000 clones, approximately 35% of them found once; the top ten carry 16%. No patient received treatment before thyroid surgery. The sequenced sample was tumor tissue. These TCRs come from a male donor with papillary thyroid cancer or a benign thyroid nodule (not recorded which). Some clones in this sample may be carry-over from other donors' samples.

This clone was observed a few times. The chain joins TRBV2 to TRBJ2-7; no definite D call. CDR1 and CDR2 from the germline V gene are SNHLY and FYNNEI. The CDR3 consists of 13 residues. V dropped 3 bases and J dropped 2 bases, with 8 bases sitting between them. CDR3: CASSDGSTYEQYF. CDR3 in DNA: TGTGCCAGCAGTGACGGGTCAACCTACGAGCAGTACTTC.

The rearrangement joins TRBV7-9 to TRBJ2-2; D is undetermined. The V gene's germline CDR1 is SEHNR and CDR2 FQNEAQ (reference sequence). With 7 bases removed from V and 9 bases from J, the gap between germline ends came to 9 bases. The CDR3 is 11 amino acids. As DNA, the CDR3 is TGTGCCAGCACCTCAGAGTGGGAGCTGTTTTTT. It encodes CASTSEWELFF.

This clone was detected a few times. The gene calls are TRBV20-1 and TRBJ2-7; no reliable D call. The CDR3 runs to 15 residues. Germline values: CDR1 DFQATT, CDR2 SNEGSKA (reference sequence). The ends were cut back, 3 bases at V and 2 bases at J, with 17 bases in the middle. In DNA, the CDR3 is TGCAGTGCTAGTCATTGGCAATGGGCACCCTACGAGCAGTACTTC. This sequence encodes CSASHWQWAPYEQYF.

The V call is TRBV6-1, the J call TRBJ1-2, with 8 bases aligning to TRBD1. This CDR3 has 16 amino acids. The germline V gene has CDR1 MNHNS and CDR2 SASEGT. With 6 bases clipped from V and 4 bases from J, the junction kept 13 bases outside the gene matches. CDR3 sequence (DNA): TGTGCCAGCAGCACGATGGGACAGGCCTCCGGCTATGGCTACACCTTC. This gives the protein CASSTMGQASGYGYTF.

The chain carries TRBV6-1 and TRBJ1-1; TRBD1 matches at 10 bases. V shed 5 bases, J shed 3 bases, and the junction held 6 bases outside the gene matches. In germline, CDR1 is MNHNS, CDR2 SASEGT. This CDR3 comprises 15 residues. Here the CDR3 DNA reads TGTGCCAGCAGTAACGGACAGGGGGACGACACTGAAGCTTTCTTT. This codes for CASSNGQGDDTEAFF.

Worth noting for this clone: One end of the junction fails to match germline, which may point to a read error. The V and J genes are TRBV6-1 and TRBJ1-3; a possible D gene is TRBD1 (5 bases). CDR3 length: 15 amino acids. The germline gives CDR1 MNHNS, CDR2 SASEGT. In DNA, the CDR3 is TGTGCCAGCAGTGGGGCAGGGAGTTTAGTGCCAGTAGCCTTTTTT. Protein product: CASSGAGSLVPVAFF.

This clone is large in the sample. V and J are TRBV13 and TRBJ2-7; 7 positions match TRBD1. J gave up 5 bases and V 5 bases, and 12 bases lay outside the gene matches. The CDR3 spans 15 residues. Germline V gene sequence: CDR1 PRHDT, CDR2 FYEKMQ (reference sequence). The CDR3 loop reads CASSVRKTGPDEQYF. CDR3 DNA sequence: TGTGCCAGCAGCGTAAGGAAGACAGGGCCGGACGAGCAGTACTTC.

CDR3 DNA sequence: TGCGCCAGCAGCTTGAACCCTGGGAACACTGAAGCTTTCTTT. This encodes CASSLNPGNTEAFF. The J gene is TRBJ1-1, the V gene TRBV5-1; the D is unclear. The CDR3 has 14 residues. The V gene lost 1 base and the J gene lost 1 base, with 8 bases spanning the gap. Germline V CDR1 and CDR2: SGHRS, YFSETQ.

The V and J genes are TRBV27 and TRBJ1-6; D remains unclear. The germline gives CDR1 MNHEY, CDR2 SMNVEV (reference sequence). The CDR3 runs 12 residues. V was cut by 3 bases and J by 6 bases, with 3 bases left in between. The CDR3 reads CASSFRNSPLHF. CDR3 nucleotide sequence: TGTGCCAGCAGTTTTCGTAATTCACCCCTCCACTTT.

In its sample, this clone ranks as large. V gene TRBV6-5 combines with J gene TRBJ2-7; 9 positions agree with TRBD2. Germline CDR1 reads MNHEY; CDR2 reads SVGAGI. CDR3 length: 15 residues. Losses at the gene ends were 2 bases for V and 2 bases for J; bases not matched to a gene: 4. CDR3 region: CASSYGVAGAYEQYF. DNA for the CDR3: TGTGCCAGCAGTTACGGGGTAGCGGGGGCCTACGAGCAGTACTTC.

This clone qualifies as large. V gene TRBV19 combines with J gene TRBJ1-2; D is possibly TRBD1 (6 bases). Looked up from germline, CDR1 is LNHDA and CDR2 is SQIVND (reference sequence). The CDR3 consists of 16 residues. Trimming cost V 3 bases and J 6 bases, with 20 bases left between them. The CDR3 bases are TGTGCCAGTAGTATGTCAGGAACAGGGAGATTTAATGGCTACACCTTC. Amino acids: CASSMSGTGRFNGYTF. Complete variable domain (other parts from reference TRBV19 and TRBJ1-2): DGGITQSPKYLFRKEGQNVTLSCEQNLNHDAMYWYRQDPGQGLRLIYYSQIVNDFQKGDIAEGYSVSREKKESFPLTVTSAQKNPTAFYLCASSMSGTGRFNGYTFGSGTRLTVV.

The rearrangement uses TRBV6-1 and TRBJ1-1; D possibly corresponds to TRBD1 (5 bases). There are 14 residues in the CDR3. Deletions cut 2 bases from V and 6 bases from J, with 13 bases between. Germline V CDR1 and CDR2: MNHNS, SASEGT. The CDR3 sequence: CASSEYRKWAEAFF. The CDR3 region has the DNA TGTGCCAGCAGTGAATACAGGAAATGGGCTGAAGCTTTCTTT.

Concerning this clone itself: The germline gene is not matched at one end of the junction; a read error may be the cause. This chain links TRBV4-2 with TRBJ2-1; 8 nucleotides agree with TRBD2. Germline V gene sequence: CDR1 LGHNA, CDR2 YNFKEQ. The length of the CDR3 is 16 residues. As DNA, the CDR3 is TGTGCCAGCAGCCAAGAACTAGCGGAAGTCTACAATGAGCTGTTCTTC. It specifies CASSQELAEVYNELFF.

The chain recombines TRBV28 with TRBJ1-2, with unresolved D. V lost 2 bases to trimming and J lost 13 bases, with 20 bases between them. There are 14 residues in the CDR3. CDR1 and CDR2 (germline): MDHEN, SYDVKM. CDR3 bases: TGTGCCAGCAGTTTAGCCCGGGCCCAACCGCGGGTCACCTTC. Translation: CASSLARAQPRVTF.

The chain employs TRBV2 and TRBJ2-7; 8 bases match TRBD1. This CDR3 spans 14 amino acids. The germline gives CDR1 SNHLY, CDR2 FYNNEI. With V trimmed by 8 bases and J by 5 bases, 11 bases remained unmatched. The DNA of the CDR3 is TGTGCCAGCGCCCTGGACAGGGATGGCCACGAGCAGTACTTC. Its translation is CASALDRDGHEQYF.

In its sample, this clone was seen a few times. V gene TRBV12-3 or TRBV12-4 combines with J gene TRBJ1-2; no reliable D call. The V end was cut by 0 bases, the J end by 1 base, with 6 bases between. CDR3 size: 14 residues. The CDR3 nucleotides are TGTGCCAGCAGTTTAGCAGGGTTTAACTATGGCTACACCTTC. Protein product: CASSLAGFNYGYTF.

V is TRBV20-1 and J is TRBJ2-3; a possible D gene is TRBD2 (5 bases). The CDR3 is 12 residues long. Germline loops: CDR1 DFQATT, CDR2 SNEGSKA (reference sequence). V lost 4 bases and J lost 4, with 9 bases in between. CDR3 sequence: CSATSRADTQYF. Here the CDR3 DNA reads TGCAGTGCTACTAGCCGGGCAGATACGCAGTATTTT.